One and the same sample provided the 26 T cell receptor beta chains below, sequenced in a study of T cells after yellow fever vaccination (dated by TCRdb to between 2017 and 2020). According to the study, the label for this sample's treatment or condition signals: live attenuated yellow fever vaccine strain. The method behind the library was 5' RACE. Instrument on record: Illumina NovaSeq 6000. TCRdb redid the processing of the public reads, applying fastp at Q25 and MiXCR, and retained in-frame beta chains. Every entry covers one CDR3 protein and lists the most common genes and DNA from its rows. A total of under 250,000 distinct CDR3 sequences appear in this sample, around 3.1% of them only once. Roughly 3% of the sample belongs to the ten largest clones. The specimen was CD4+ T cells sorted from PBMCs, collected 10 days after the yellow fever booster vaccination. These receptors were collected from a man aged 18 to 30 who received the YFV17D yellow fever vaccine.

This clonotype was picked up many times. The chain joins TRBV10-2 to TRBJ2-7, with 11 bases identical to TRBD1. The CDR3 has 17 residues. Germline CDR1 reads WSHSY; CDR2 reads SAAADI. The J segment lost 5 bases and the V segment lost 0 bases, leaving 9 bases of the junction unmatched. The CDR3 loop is CASSESGQGARFNEQYF. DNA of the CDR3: TGCGCCAGCAGTGAGTCCGGACAGGGGGCGAGGTTCAACGAGCAGTACTTC.

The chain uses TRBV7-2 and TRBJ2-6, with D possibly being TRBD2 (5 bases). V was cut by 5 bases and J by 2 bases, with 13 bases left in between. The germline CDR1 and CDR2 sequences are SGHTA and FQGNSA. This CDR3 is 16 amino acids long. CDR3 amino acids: CASSPRFGAGANVLTF. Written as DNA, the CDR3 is TGTGCCAGCAGCCCCCGTTTCGGGGCTGGGGCCAACGTCCTGACTTTC.

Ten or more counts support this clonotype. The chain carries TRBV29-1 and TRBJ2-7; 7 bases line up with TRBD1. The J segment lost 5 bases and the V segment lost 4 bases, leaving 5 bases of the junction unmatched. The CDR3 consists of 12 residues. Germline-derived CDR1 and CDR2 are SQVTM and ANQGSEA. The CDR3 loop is CSVVTGVDEQYV. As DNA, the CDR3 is TGCAGCGTTGTAACAGGGGTAGACGAGCAGTACGTC.

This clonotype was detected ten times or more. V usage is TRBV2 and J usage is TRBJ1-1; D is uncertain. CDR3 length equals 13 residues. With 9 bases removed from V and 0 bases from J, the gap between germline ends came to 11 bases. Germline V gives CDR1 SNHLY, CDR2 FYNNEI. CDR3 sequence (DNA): TGTGCCAGTCTTTTTGGGTTGAACACTGAAGCTTTCTTT. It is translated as CASLFGLNTEAFF.

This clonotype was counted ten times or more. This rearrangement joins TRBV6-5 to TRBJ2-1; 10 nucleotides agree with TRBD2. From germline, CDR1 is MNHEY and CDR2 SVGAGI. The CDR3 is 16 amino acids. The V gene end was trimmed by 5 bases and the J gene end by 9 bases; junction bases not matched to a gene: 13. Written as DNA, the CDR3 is TGTGCCAGCAGTAGCGGCCAGGGACTAGCGTGGAGTGAGCAGTTCTTC. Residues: CASSSGQGLAWSEQFF.

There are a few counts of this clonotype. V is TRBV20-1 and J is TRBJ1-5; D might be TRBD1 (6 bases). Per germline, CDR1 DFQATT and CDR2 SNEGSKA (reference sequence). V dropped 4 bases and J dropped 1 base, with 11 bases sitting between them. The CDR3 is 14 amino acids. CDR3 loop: CSATDRLSNQPQHF. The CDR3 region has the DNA TGCAGTGCTACCGACAGGTTGAGCAATCAGCCCCAGCATTTT.

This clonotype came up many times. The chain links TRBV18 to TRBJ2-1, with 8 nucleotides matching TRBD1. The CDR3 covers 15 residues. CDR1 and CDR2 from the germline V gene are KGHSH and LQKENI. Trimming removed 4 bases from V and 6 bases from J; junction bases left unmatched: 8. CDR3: CASSLASGTGNEQFF. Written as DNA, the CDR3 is TGTGCCAGCTCACTAGCCTCCGGGACAGGCAATGAGCAGTTCTTC.

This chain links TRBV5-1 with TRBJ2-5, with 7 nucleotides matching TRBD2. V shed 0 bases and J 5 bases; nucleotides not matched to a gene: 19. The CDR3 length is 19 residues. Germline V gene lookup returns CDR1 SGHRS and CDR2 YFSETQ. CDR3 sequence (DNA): TGCGCCAGCAGCTTGGGACCGGGAGGTTGGTCCCACCGTCCGGAGACCCAGTACTTC. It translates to CASSLGPGGWSHRPETQYF.

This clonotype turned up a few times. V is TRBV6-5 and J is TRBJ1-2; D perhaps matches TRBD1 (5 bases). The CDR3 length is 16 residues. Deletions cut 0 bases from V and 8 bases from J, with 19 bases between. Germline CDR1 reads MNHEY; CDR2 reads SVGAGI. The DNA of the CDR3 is TGTGCCAGCAGTTACTCGGGGGTGGGAGGGATCGGCGGCTACACCTTC. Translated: CASSYSGVGGIGGYTF.

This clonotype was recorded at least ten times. CDR3 amino acids: CASSLSIGDDEKLFF. CDR3 DNA: TGTGCCAGCAGTTTATCGATCGGGGACGATGAAAAACTGTTTTTT. The chain carries TRBV12-3 or TRBV12-4 and TRBJ1-4, with a weak D call TRBD1 (5 bases). V lost 2 bases and J lost 6, with 13 bases in between. There are 15 residues in the CDR3.

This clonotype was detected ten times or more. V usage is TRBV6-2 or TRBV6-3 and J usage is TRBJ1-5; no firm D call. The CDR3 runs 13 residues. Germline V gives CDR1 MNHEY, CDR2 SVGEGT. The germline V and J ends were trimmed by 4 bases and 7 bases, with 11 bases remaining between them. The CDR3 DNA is TGTGCCAGCAGTTGGTTCGGTGAACAGCCCCAGCATTTT. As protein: CASSWFGEQPQHF.

CDR3 region: CAISESSSRLAFF. The CDR3 DNA sequence: TGTGCCATCAGTGAGTCATCTTCAAGGTTAGCTTTCTTT. This chain connects TRBV10-3 to TRBJ1-1; D ambiguous. In germline, CDR1 is ENHRY, CDR2 SYGVKD. V was cut by 0 bases and J by 10 bases, with 12 bases left in between. The CDR3 has 13 amino acids.

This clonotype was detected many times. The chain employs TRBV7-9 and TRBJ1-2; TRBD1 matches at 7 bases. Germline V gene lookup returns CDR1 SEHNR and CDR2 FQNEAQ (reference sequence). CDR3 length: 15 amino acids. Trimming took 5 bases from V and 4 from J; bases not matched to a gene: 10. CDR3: CASSPGGNRVYGYTF. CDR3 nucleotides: TGTGCCAGCAGCCCAGGGGGGAACAGGGTCTATGGCTACACCTTC.

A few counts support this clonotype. In DNA, the CDR3 is TGCAGTGCCCGACTAGCGGGGAGCACCGGGGAGCTGTTTTTT. Residues: CSARLAGSTGELFF. The chain links TRBV20-1 to TRBJ2-2; 11 bases match TRBD2. The CDR3 runs to 14 residues. Germline CDR1 DFQATT, CDR2 SNEGSKA (reference sequence). With V trimmed by 6 bases and J by 4 bases, 4 bases remained unmatched.

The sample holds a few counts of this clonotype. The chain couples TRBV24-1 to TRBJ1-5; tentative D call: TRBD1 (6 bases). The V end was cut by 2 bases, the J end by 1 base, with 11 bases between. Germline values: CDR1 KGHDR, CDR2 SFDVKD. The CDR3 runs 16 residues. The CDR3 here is CATSDSSRGSNQPQHF. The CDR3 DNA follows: TGTGCCACCAGTGATTCTAGCAGGGGAAGCAATCAGCCCCAGCATTTT.

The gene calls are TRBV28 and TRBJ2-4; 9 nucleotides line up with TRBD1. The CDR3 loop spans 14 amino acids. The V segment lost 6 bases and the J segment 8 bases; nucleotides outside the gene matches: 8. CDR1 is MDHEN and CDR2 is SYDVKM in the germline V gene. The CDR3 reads CASRPADRGYIQYF. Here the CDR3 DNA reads TGTGCCAGCAGGCCGGCGGACAGGGGATACATTCAGTACTTC.

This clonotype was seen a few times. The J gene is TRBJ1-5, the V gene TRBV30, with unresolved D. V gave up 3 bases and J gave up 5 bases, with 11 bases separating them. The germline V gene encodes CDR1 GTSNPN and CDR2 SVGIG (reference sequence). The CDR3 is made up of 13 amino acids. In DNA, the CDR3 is TGTGCCTGGAGCTTATCGTTAGATCAGCCCCAGCATTTT. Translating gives CAWSLSLDQPQHF. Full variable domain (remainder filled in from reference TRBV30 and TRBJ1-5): SQTIHQWPATLVQPVGSPLSLECTVEGTSNPNLYWYRQAAGRGLQLLFYSVGIGQISSEVPQNLSASRPQDRQFILSSKKLLLSDSGFYLCAWSLSLDQPQHFGDGTRLSIL.

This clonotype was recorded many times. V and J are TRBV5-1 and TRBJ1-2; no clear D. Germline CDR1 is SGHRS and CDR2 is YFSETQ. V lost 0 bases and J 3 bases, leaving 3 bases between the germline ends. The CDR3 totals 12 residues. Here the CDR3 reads CASSLGDYGYTF. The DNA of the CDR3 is TGCGCCAGCAGCTTGGGAGACTATGGCTACACCTTC.

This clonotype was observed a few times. CDR3 sequence: CASNGRGGQPQHF. The CDR3 nucleotides read TGTGCCAGTAATGGCCGGGGGGGTCAGCCCCAGCATTTT. The J gene is TRBJ1-5, the V gene TRBV19, with a tentative D call TRBD1 (5 bases). V lost 7 bases, J lost 6 bases, and 13 bases lay in between. The CDR3 contains 13 residues. Per germline, CDR1 LNHDA and CDR2 SQIVND (reference sequence). The full variable domain, completed using reference TRBV19 and TRBJ1-5, is DGGITQSPKYLFRKEGQNVTLSCEQNLNHDAMYWYRQDPGQGLRLIYYSQIVNDFQKGDIAEGYSVSREKKESFPLTVTSAQKNPTAFYLCASNGRGGQPQHFGDGTRLSIL.

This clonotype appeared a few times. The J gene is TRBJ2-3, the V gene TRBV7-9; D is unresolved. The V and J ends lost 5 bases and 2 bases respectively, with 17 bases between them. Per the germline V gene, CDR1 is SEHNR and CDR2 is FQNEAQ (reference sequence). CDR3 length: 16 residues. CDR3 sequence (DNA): TGTGCCAGCAGCACCTTTACTGGACGAAACACAGATACGCAGTATTTT. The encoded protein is CASSTFTGRNTDTQYF.

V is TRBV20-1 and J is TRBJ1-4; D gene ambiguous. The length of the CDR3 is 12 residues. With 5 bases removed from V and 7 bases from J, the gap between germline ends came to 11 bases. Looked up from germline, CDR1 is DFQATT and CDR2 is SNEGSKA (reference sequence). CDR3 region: CSARLDGEKLFF. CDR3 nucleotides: TGCAGTGCTCGCCTGGACGGTGAAAAACTGTTTTTT.

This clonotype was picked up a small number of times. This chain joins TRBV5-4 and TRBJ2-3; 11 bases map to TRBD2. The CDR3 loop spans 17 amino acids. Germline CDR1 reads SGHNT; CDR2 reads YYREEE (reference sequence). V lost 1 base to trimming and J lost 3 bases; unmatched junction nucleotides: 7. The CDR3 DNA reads TGTGCCAGCAGCTTGCTTAGCGGGGGGGTAATGACAGATACGCAGTATTTT. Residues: CASSLLSGGVMTDTQYF.

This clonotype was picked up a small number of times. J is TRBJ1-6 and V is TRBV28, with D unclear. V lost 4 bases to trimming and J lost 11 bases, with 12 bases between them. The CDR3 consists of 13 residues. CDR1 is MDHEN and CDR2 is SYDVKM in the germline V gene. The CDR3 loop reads CASSSEFMTPLHF. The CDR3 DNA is TGTGCCAGCAGTTCCGAGTTTATGACACCCCTCCACTTT.

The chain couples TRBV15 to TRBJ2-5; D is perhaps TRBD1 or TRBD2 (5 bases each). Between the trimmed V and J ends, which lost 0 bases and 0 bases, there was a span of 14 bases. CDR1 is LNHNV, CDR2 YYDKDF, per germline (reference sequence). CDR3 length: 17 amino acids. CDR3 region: CATSRDKGPPYQETQYF. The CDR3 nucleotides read TGTGCCACCAGCAGAGATAAGGGACCACCGTACCAAGAGACCCAGTACTTC.

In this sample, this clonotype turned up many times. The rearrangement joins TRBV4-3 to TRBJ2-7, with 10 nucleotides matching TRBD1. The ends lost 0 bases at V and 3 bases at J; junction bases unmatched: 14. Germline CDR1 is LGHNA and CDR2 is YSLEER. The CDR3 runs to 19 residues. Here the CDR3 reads CASSQDTTGGLVVGYEQYF. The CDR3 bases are TGCGCCAGCAGCCAAGATACGACAGGGGGCTTGGTTGTAGGCTACGAGCAGTACTTC.

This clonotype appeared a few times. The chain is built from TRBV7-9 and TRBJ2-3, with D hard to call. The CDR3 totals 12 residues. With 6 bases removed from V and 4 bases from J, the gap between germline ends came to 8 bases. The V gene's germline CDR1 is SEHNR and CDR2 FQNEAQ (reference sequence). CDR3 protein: CASSSRPDTQYF. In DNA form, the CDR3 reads TGTGCCAGCAGTAGTCGGCCAGATACGCAGTATTTT.